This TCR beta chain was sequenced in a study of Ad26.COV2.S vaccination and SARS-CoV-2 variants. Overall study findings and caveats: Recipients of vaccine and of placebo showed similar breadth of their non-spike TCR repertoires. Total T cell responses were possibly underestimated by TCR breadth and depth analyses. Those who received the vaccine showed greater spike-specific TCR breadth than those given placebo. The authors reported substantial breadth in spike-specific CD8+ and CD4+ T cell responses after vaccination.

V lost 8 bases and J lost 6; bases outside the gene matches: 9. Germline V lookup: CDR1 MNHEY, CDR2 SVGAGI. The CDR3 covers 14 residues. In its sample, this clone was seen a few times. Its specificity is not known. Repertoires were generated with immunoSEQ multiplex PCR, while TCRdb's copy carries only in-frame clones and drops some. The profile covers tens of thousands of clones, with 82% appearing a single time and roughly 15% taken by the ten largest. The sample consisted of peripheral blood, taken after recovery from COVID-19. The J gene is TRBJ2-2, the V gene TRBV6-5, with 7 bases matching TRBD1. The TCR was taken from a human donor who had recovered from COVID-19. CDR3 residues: CASLQGEMAGELFF. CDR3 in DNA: TGTGCCAGCCTTCAGGGGGAAATGGCCGGGGAGCTGTTTTTT.